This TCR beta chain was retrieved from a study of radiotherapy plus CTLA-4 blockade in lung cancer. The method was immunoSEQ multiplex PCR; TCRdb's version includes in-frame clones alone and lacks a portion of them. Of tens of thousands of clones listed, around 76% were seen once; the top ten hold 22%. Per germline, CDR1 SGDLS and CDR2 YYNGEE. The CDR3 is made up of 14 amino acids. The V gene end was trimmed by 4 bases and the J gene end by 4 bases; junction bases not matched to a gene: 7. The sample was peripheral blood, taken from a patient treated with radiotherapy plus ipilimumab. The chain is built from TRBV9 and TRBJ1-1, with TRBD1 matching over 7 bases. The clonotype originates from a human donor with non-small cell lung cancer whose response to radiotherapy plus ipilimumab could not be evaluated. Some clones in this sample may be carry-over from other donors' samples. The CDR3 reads CASSLMTGSTEAFF. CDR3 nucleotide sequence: TGTGCCAGCAGCCTTATGACAGGGAGCACTGAAGCTTTCTTT.